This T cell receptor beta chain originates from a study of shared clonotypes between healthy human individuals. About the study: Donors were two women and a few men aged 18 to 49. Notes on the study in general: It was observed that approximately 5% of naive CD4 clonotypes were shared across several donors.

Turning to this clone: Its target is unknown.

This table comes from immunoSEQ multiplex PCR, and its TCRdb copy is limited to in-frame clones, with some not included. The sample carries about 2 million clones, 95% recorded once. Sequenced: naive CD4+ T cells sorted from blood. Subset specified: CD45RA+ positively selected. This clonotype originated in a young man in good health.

CDR3 sequence: CASSQQQGASYGYTF. CDR3 nucleotides: TGCGCCAGCAGCCAACAGCAGGGGGCAAGCTATGGCTACACCTTC. The chain employs TRBV4-1 and TRBJ1-2, with 8 bases lining up with TRBD1. Trimming took 2 bases from V and 4 from J; bases not matched to a gene: 6. CDR3 length: 15 residues. From germline, CDR1 is MGHRA and CDR2 YSYEKL.